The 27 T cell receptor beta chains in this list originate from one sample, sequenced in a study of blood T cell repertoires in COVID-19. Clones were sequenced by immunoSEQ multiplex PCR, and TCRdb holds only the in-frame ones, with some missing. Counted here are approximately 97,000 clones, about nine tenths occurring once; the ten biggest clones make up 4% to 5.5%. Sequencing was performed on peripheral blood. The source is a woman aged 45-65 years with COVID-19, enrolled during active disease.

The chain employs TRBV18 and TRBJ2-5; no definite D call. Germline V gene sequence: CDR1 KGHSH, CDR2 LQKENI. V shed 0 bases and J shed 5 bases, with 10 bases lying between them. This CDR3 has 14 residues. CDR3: CASSPPEARETQYF. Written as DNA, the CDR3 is TGTGCCAGCTCACCACCAGAGGCTCGGGAGACCCAGTACTTC.

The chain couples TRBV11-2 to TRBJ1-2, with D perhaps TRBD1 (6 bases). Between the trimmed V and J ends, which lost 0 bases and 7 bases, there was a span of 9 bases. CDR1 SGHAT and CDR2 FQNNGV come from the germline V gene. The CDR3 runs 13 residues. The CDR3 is CASSLEQGFGYTF. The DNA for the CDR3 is TGTGCCAGCAGCTTAGAACAGGGCTTTGGCTACACCTTC.

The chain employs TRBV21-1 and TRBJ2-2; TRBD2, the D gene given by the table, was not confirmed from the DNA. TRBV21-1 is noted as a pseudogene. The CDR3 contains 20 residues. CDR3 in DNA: TGTGCCAGCAGCAAAGCGCTTTTGGGTAGAGGTAGCGGGAGGACCGGGGAGCTGTTTTTT. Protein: CASSKALLGRGSGRTGELFF.

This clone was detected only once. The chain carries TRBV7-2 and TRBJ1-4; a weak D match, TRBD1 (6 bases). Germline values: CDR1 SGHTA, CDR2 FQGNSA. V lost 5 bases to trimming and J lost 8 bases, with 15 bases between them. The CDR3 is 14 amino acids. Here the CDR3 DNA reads TGTGCCAGCAGCCTACAGACAGGAAGCGAAAAACTGTTTTTT. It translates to CASSLQTGSEKLFF. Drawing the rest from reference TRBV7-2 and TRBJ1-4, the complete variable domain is GAGVSQSPSNKVTEKGKDVELRCDPISGHTALYWYRQSLGQGLEFLIYFQGNSAPDKSGLPSDRFSAERTGGSVSTLTIQRTQQEDSAVYLCASSLQTGSEKLFFGSGTQLSVL.

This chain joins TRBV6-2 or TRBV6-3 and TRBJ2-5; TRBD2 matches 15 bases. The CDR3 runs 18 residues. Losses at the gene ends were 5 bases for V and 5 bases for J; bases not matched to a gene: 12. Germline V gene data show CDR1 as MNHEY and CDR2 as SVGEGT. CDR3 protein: CASSTRGTSGGSGETQYF. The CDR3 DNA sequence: TGTGCCAGCAGTACACGCGGGACTAGCGGGGGGAGCGGTGAGACCCAGTACTTC.

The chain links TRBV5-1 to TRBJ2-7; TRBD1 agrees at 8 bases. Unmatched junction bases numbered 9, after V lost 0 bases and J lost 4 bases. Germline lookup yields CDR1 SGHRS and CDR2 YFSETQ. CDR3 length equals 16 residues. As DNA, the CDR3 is TGCGCCAGCAGCTTGGCCCGACAGGGGATTAAGTACGAGCAGTACTTC. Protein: CASSLARQGIKYEQYF.

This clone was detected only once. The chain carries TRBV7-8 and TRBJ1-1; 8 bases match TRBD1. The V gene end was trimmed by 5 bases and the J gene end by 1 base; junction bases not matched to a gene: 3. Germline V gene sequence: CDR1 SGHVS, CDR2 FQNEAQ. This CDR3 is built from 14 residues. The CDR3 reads CASSTGQANTEAFF. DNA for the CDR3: TGTGCCAGCAGCACGGGACAGGCGAACACTGAAGCTTTCTTT.

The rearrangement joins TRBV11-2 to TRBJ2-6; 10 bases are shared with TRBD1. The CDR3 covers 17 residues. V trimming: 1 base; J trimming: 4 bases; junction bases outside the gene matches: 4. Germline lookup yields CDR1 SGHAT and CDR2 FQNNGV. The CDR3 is CASSLGGQGVGANVLTF. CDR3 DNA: TGTGCCAGCAGCTTAGGCGGACAGGGGGTAGGGGCCAACGTCCTGACTTTC.

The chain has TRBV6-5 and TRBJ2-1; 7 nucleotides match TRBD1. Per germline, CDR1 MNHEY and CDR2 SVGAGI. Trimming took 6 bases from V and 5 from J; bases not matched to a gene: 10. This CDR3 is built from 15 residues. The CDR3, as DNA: TGTGCCAGCAGATACCTGACAGGGATGAACAATGAGCAGTTCTTC. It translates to CASRYLTGMNNEQFF.

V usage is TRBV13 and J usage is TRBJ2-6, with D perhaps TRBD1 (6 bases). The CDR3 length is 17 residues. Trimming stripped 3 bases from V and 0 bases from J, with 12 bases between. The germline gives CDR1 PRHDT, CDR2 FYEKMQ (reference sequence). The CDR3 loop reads CASSLEGGPSGANVLTF. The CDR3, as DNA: TGTGCCAGCAGCTTGGAAGGGGGTCCCTCTGGGGCCAACGTCCTGACTTTC.

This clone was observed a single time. The CDR3 is CAWSVQGTDTQYF. Written as DNA, the CDR3 is TGTGCCTGGAGTGTACAGGGCACAGATACGCAGTATTTT. The chain joins TRBV30 to TRBJ2-3; a weak D match, TRBD1 (5 bases). CDR1 is GTSNPN, CDR2 SVGIG, per germline (reference sequence). The CDR3 loop spans 13 amino acids. Trimming cost V 0 bases and J 1 base, with 5 bases left between them.

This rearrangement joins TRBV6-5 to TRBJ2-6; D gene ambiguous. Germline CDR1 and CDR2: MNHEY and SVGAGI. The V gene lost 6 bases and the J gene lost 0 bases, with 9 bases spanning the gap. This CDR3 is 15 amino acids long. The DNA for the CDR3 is TGTGCCAGCAGCCGAGTGTACTCTGGGGCCAACGTCCTGACTTTC. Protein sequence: CASSRVYSGANVLTF.

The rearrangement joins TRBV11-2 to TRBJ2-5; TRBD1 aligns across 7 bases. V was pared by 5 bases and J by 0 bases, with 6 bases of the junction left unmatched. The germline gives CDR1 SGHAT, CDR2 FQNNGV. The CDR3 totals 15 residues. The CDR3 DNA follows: TGTGCCAGCAGCCTTGGGACAGCGTACCAAGAGACCCAGTACTTC. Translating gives CASSLGTAYQETQYF.

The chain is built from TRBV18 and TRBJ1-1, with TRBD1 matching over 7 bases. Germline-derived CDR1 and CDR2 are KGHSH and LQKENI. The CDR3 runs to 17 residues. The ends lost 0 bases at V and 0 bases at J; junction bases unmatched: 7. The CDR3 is CASSPPTGQGVNTEAFF. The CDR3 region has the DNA TGTGCCAGCTCACCACCGACGGGCCAGGGGGTGAACACTGAAGCTTTCTTT.

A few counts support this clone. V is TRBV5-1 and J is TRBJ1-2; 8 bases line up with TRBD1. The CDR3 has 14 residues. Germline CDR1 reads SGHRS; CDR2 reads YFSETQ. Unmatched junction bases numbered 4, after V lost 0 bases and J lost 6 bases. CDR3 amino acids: CASSLDRGLDGYTF. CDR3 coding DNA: TGCGCCAGCAGCTTGGACAGGGGGTTGGATGGCTACACCTTC.

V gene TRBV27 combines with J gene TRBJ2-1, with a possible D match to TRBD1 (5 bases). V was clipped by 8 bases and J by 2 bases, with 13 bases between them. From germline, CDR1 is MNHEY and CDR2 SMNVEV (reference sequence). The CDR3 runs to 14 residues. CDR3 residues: CASPHRGAYNEQFF. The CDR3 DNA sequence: TGTGCCAGCCCCCATAGGGGTGCCTACAATGAGCAGTTCTTC.

CDR3 amino acids: CASSRTGEAEKLFF. Written as DNA, the CDR3 is TGTGCCAGCAGCAGGACAGGGGAGGCTGAAAAACTGTTTTTT. The V call is TRBV28, the J call TRBJ1-4; 9 bases map to TRBD1. The CDR3 loop spans 14 amino acids. CDR1 is MDHEN, CDR2 SYDVKM, per germline. J gave up 7 bases and V 6 bases, and 6 bases lay outside the gene matches.

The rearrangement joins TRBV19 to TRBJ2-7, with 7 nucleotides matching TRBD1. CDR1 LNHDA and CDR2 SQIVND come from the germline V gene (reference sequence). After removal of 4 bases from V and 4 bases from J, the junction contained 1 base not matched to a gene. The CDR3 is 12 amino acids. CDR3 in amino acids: CASSKQGYEQYF. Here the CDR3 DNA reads TGTGCCAGTAGTAAACAGGGGTACGAGCAGTACTTC. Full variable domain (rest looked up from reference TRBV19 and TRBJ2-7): DGGITQSPKYLFRKEGQNVTLSCEQNLNHDAMYWYRQDPGQGLRLIYYSQIVNDFQKGDIAEGYSVSREKKESFPLTVTSAQKNPTAFYLCASSKQGYEQYFGPGTRLTVT.

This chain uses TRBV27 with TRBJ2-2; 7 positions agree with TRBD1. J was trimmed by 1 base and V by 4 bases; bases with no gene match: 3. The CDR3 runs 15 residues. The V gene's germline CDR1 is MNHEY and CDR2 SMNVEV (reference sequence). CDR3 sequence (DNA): TGTGCCAGCAGTTCATCAGGGGGGAACACCGGGGAGCTGTTTTTT. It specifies CASSSSGGNTGELFF.

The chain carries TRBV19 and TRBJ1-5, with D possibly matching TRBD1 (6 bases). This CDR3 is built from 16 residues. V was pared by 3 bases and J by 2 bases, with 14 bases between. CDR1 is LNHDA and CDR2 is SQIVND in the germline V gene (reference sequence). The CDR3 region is CASSMTGGIGNQPQHF. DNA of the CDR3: TGTGCCAGTAGTATGACTGGGGGCATCGGCAATCAGCCCCAGCATTTT.

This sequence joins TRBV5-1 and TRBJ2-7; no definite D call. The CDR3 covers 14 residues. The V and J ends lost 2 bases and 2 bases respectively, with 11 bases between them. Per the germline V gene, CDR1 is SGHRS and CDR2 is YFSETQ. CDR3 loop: CASSFEPPPYEQYF. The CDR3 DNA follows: TGCGCCAGCAGCTTCGAGCCTCCCCCCTACGAGCAGTACTTC.

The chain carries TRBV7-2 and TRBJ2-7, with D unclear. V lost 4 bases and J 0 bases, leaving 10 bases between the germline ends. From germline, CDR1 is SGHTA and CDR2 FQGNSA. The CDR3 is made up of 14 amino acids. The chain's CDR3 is CASSSPHGSYEQYF. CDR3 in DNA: TGTGCCAGCAGCTCCCCCCACGGCTCCTACGAGCAGTACTTC.

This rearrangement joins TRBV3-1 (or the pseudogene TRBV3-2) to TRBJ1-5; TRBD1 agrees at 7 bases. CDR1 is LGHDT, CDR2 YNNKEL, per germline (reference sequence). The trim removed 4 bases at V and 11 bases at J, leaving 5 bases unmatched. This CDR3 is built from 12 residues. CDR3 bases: TGTGCCAGCAGCCTTGACAGGGAGGCCCAGCATTTT. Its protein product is CASSLDREAQHF.

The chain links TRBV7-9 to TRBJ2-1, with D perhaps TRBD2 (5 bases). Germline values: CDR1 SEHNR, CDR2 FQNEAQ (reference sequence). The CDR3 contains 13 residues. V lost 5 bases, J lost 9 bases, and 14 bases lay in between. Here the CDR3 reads CASSAGGVGEQFF. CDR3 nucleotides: TGTGCCAGCAGCGCAGGAGGAGTAGGTGAGCAGTTCTTC.

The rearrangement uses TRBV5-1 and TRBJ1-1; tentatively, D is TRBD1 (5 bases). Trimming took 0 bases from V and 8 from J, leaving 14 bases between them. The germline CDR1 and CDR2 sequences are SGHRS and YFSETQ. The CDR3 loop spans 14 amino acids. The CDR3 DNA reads TGCGCCAGCAGCTTGGCGCAGGTCAGGGAAGAAGCTTTCTTT. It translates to CASSLAQVREEAFF.

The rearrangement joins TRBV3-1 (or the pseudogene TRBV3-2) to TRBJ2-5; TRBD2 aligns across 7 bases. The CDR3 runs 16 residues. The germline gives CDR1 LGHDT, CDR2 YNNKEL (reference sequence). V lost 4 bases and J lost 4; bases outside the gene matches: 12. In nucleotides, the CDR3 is TGTGCCAGCAGCCCAGGTAGCGGGTGGGCGGGAGAGACCCAGTACTTC. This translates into CASSPGSGWAGETQYF.

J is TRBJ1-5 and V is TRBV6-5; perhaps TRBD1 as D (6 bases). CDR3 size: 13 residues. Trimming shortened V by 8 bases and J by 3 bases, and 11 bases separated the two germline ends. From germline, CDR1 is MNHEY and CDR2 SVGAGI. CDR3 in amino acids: CASARGPNQPQHF. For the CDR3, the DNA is TGTGCCAGCGCCAGGGGCCCCAATCAGCCCCAGCATTTT.